These T cell receptor beta chains were read from a single sample in a study of blood T cells in healthy people across ages. TCRdb redid the calling of the 5' RACE reads with MiXCR, one entry per CDR3 protein. The table lists 800,000 to 900,000 distinct CDR3 sequences, under 80% of them singletons. Sequencing input: blood. The source of these receptors is a man aged 25 to 40 in good health. The CDR3 runs from the conserved cysteine through the conserved F or W. A D gene is named only where the DNA matches it firmly. Clone size, where shown, is once, few, many, or a class for clones that have expanded.

v_call	d_call	clone_size	j_call	cdr3_length	cdr3_nt	cdr3_aa
TRBV29-1	NA	few	TRBJ2-1	10	TGCAGCGTTGTCAGGGGGGATCGGTTCTTC	CSVVRGDRFF
TRBV7-8	TRBD1	NA	TRBJ2-3	17	TGTGCCAGCAGCGCCGGGACAGGGGGGGTCTTCACAGATACGCAGTATTTT	CASSAGTGGVFTDTQYF
TRBV11-2	NA	NA	TRBJ2-3	14	TGTGCCAGCAGCGTAGGGCTTAGATCAGATACGCAGTATTTT	CASSVGLRSDTQYF
TRBV10-3	TRBD2	NA	TRBJ2-1	17	TGTGCCATCAGTGAGTCGGGAGGGCCCTTCTCCTACAATGAGCAGTTCTTC	CAISESGGPFSYNEQFF
TRBV7-9	NA	few	TRBJ1-2	8	TGTGCCATTACGGGTAACACCTTC	CAITGNTF
TRBV6-6	TRBD2	NA	TRBJ2-1	13	TGTGCCAGCAGTTACGGGGGGGTAGGGGCGCAGTTCTTC	CASSYGGVGAQFF
TRBV7-2	TRBD1	NA	TRBJ1-2	14	TGTGCCAGCAGCCAAGGACAGGGGGCGGCTGGCTACACCTTC	CASSQGQGAAGYTF
TRBV5-1	TRBD1	few	TRBJ2-1	13	TGCGCCAGCAGCTGGACAGGGCCCAATGAGCAGTTCTTC	CASSWTGPNEQFF
TRBV7-9	TRBD1	NA	TRBJ2-5	14	TGTGCCAGCAGCCAAATGACAGGGAGAGAGACCCAGTACTTC	CASSQMTGRETQYF
TRBV28	TRBD1	NA	TRBJ1-1	14	TGTGCCAGCAGTGGTACAGGGGGAAGAACTGAAGCTTTCTTT	CASSGTGGRTEAFF
TRBV9	NA	NA	TRBJ2-3	13	TGTGCCAGCAGCGCGATTTATTCAGATGCGCAGTATTTT	CASSAIYSDAQYF
TRBV10-3	NA	NA	TRBJ2-7	13	TGTGCCATCAGTGATCAGGGCTCCTACGAGCAGTACTTC	CAISDQGSYEQYF
TRBV7-2	TRBD2	few	TRBJ2-3	15	TGTGCCAGCGGGGCTAGCGGACCTAGCACAGATACGCAGTATTTT	CASGASGPSTDTQYF
TRBV20-1	NA	once	TRBJ1-5	17	TGCAGTGCTAGAGTCCCCCGGGGGGTGGATAGCAATCAGCCCCAGCATTTT	CSARVPRGVDSNQPQHF
TRBV28	TRBD2	NA	TRBJ2-5	15	TGTGCCAGCAGTTTTGGTACTAGCGACCAAGAGACCCAGTACTTC	CASSFGTSDQETQYF
TRBV5-1	TRBD1	NA	TRBJ1-2	14	TGCGCCAGCAGCTCCAACCGGGACAGTTATGGCTACACCTTC	CASSSNRDSYGYTF
TRBV27	TRBD1	NA	TRBJ2-1	13	TGTGCCAGCAGGACGCCAGGGGGCCGGCAGCAGTTCTTC	CASRTPGGRQQFF
TRBV28	TRBD1	NA	TRBJ2-7	17	TGTGCCAGCATTCCCCTCGCGCCGGGGACAGGGTTGGGCGAGCAGTACTTC	CASIPLAPGTGLGEQYF
TRBV7-2	NA	few	TRBJ2-5	14	TGTGCCAGCAGCTTAAGCTTTGGAGGAGAGACCCAGTACTTC	CASSLSFGGETQYF
TRBV20-1	TRBD1	NA	TRBJ1-1	13	TGCAGTGCACTCAGGACAGGGTTAGCTGAAGCTTTCTTT	CSALRTGLAEAFF
TRBV10-3	NA	NA	TRBJ1-5	13	TGTGCCATCAGTACCGGCAGTTATCAGCCCCAGCATTTT	CAISTGSYQPQHF
TRBV6-2/TRBV6-3	NA	NA	TRBJ2-6	18	TGTGCCAGCAGTTATCGGGACGGATCTTATTCTGAGGCCAACGTCCTGACTTTC	CASSYRDGSYSEANVLTF
TRBV10-3	NA	once	TRBJ1-5	12	TGTGCCATCAGTGAGTCTAAGGAGCCCCAGCATTTT	CAISESKEPQHF
TRBV7-2	TRBD1	few	TRBJ1-2	14	TGTGCCAGCAGCAACGGACAGGGACAGGGTGGCTACACCTTC	CASSNGQGQGGYTF
TRBV7-2	TRBD2	NA	TRBJ2-5	17	TGTGCCAGCAGCCAGGGACTAGCGGGTTCTACTCGGGGGACCCAGTACTTC	CASSQGLAGSTRGTQYF
TRBV29-1	NA	few	TRBJ2-4	15	TGCAGCGTTGAATTTTTGGGGGATGGGGCAAACATTCAGTACTTC	CSVEFLGDGANIQYF
TRBV4-2	TRBD2	NA	TRBJ2-3	16	TGTGCCAGCAGCCAAGATCGGGAGGGAGCCCGAGGTACGCAGTATTTT	CASSQDREGARGTQYF
TRBV7-9	NA	NA	TRBJ1-4	18	TGTGCCAGCAGCTTCCCTCGTCTAGGGGCGGCGAGTAATGAAAAACTGTTTTTT	CASSFPRLGAASNEKLFF
TRBV7-9	TRBD1	NA	TRBJ2-3	15	TGTGCCAGCAGCTCAGGACAGGACCGCACAGATACGCAGTATTTT	CASSSGQDRTDTQYF
TRBV4-3	TRBD2	few	TRBJ2-5	15	TGCGCCAGCAGCCAAGGGCTAGCGGGGGGAAAGACCCAGTACTTC	CASSQGLAGGKTQYF
TRBV29-1	NA	NA	TRBJ2-3	14	TGCAGCGCTCCTAAGGTCTGGGGCACAGATACGCAGTATTTT	CSAPKVWGTDTQYF
TRBV10-3	NA	few	TRBJ1-6	17	TGTGCCATCAGTGAGCCAACTGCCATGACGGCTAGTTCACCCCTCCACTTT	CAISEPTAMTASSPLHF
TRBV6-5	NA	NA	TRBJ2-5	15	TGTGCCAGCAGTTACTCGAGGGCAGCCCAAGAGACCCAGTACTTC	CASSYSRAAQETQYF
TRBV27	NA	NA	TRBJ2-7	14	TGTGCCAGCGGAGCCCAGGGTAGGGAGTACGAGCAGTACTTC	CASGAQGREYEQYF
TRBV28	TRBD1	NA	TRBJ1-1	14	TGTGCCAGCGGTCTAACGGGTAGAGGGGGCGAGGCTTTCTTT	CASGLTGRGGEAFF
TRBV7-9	TRBD1	NA	TRBJ1-1	14	TGTGCCAGCAGCTTGGGGCAGGGGGCGGCTGAAGCTTTCTTT	CASSLGQGAAEAFF
TRBV20-1	NA	NA	TRBJ2-5	14	TGCAGTGCTAGTGAGAACGGCCAAGGGGAGACCCAGTACTTC	CSASENGQGETQYF
TRBV3-1	NA	few	TRBJ1-5	14	TGTGCCAGCAGCCAAGTTGGGGGGAATCAGCCCCAGCATTTT	CASSQVGGNQPQHF
TRBV27	TRBD2	NA	TRBJ2-5	16	TGTGCCAGCAGTCCCGAGACTAGCGGGGCGGTGGAGACCCAGTACTTC	CASSPETSGAVETQYF
TRBV7-2	NA	few	TRBJ2-1	17	TGTGCCAGCAGCCCTTATTTCCAAGCAGGTTTCCCCGGGGAGCAGTTCTTC	CASSPYFQAGFPGEQFF
TRBV9	TRBD2	once	TRBJ2-1	17	TGTGCCAGCACCCTGACTAGCGGGGGGGCCCCCTACAATGAGCAGTTCTTC	CASTLTSGGAPYNEQFF
TRBV9	NA	few	TRBJ1-1	18	TGTGCCAGCAGCGCCTCCCCCGGGACGGCTACTACGAACACTGAAGCTTTCTTT	CASSASPGTATTNTEAFF
TRBV12-3/TRBV12-4	NA	NA	TRBJ1-2	14	TGTGCCAGCAGTTACCTCCGGGCTACCTATGGCTACACCTTC	CASSYLRATYGYTF
TRBV4-1	TRBD1	NA	TRBJ1-2	13	TGCGCCACCGTCGGGGGACAGGGCGGTGGCTACACCTTC	CATVGGQGGGYTF
TRBV5-1	NA	once	TRBJ2-5	16	TGCGCCAGCAGCTTGGTCCTTTCAGGGGCAGGAAATGAGCAGTACTTC	CASSLVLSGAGNEQYF
TRBV20-1	NA	NA	TRBJ2-3	10	TGCAGTGCTGGAGTGGATACGCAGTATTTT	CSAGVDTQYF
TRBV29-1	NA	NA	TRBJ2-3	10	TGCAGCGTTGTTTTTGATACGCAGTATTTT	CSVVFDTQYF
TRBV4-2	TRBD2	NA	TRBJ2-3	17	TGTGCCAGCAGCCAAGATCGGGCGGGGGGTCTCACAGATACGCAGTATTTT	CASSQDRAGGLTDTQYF
TRBV4-3	TRBD1	NA	TRBJ2-6	19	TGCGCCAGCAGCCCCCTAGGCCAGGGGGCGCAACCTGGGGCCAACGTCCTGACTTTC	CASSPLGQGAQPGANVLTF
TRBV14	NA	NA	TRBJ2-1	14	TGTGCCAGCAGCCCGAACAGAGCCTACAATGAGCAGTTCTTC	CASSPNRAYNEQFF
TRBV5-1	TRBD1	few	TRBJ2-1	15	TGCGCCAGCAGCCAAGCCGGGACAGGGCTGAATGAGCAGTTCTTC	CASSQAGTGLNEQFF
TRBV5-1	NA	NA	TRBJ2-1	14	TGCGCCAGCAGCTTTGCGGTATACGAGTATGAGCAGTTCTTC	CASSFAVYEYEQFF
TRBV4-2	NA	NA	TRBJ2-4	14	TGTGCCAGCAGCCAAGAGTCAGGGACCAACATTCAGTACTTC	CASSQESGTNIQYF
TRBV6-5	NA	NA	TRBJ2-4	13	TGTGCCAGCACCGGGTCATTCATGATAGAGCAGTACTTC	CASTGSFMIEQYF